This TCR beta chain was recovered during a study of T-cell reconstitution after alpha-beta-depleted transplantation in children. After removal of 5 bases from V and 4 bases from J, the junction contained 4 bases not matched to a gene. This CDR3 contains 13 residues. In its sample, this clonotype was seen a few times. Library preparation (for TCRbeta) was performed with unique molecular identifiers. A single record per CDR3 protein comes from TCRdb applying MiXCR to the PCR reads. The data contain about 360,000 distinct CDR3 sequences, roughly 15% of them singletons. The sequence was collected from a human donor who donated a stem cell graft to a child with Fanconi anemia. Source: PBMCs, taken from the stem cell graft. The chain couples TRBV12-3 or TRBV12-4 to TRBJ2-5, with 7 bases identical to TRBD1. This CDR3 reads CASSPGTVETQYF. CDR3 nucleotide sequence: TGTGCCAGCAGTCCTGGGACAGTAGAGACCCAGTACTTC.